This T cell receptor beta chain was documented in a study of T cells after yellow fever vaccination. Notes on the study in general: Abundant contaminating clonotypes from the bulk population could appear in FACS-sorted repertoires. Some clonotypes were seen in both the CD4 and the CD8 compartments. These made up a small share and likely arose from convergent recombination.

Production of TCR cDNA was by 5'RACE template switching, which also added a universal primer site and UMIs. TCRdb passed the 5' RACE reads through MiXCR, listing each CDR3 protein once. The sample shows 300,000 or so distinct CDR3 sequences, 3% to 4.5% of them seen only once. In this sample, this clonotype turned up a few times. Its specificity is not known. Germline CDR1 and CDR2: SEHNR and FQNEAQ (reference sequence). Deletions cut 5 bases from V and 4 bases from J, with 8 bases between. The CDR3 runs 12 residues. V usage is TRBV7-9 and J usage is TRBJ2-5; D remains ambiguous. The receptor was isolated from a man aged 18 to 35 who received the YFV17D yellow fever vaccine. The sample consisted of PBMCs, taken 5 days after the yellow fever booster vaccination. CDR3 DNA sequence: TGTGCCAGCAGCCCGCAACTAGAGACCCAGTACTTC. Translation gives CASSPQLETQYF.